Included here is one T cell receptor (beta chain) sequence, with context. What it binds is unknown. Profiled with immunoSEQ multiplex PCR; TCRdb holds only in-frame clones, not every one. The table shows under 90,000 clones, with 80% to 85% occurring only once. These data originate in a study of OX40 agonist ivuxolimab in advanced cancers. Background on the study: Treatment received earlier with anti-PD-1, anti-PD-L1 or anti-CTLA-4 agents was allowed, and 40% had some. Partial responses, seen in three patients, involved one hepatocellular carcinoma and two cutaneous melanomas. Study-level findings and limits: Among the lowest peripheral clonal expansion occurred in 0.1-3.0 mg/kg partial responders. A proportion of nonresponders additionally exhibited low normalized T-cell clonal expansion.

The CDR3 covers 14 residues. Germline trimming cut 5 bases from V and 5 bases from J; bases unmatched to any gene: 6. Germline V CDR1 and CDR2: SGHAT, FQNNGV. This sample comprised CD4+ or CD8+ T cells sorted from blood, obtained in a trial of the OX40 agonist ivuxolimab. This clonotype was sampled from an adult with an advanced solid tumor such as melanoma, head and neck, liver or kidney cancer. The chain uses TRBV11-2 and TRBJ1-1; 9 bases line up with TRBD1. CDR3 sequence: CASSATGGGTEAFF. In nucleotides, the CDR3 is TGTGCCAGCAGCGCTACAGGGGGCGGAACTGAAGCTTTCTTT.